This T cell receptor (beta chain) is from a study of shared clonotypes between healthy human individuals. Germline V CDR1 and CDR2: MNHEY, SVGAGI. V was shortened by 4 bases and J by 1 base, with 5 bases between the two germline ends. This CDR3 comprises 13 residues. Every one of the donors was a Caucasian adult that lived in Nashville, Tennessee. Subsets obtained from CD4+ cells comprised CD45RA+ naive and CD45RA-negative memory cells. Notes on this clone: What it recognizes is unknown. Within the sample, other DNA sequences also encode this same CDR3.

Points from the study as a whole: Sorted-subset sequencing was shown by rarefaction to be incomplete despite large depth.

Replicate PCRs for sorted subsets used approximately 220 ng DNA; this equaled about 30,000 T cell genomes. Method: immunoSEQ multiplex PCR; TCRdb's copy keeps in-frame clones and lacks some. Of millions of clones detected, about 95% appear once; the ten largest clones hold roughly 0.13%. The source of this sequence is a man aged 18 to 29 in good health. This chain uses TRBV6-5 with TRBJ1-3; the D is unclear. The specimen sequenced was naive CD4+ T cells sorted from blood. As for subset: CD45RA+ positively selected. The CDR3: CASSSPSGNTIYF. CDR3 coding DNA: TGTGCCAGCAGTTCCCCGTCTGGAAACACCATATATTTT.